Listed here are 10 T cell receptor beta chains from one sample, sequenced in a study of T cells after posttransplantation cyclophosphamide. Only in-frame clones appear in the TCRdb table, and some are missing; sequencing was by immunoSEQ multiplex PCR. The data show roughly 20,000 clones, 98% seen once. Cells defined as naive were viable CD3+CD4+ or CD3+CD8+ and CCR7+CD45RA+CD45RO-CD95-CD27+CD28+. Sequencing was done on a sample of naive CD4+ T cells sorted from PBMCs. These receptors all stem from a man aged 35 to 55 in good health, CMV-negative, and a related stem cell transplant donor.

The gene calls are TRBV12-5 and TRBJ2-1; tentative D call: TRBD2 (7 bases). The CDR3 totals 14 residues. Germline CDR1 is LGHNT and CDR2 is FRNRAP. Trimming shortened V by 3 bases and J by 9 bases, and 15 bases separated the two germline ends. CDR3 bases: TGTGCTAGTGGTTTCCGGGGGGCTAGCGGTGAGCAGTTCTTC. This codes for CASGFRGASGEQFF.

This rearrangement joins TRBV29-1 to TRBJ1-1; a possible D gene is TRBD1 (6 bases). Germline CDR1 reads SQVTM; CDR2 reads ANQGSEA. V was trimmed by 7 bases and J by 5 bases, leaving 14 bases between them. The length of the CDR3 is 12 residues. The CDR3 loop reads CSARHQGTEAFF. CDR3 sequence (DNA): TGCAGCGCTCGACACCAGGGGACTGAAGCTTTCTTT.

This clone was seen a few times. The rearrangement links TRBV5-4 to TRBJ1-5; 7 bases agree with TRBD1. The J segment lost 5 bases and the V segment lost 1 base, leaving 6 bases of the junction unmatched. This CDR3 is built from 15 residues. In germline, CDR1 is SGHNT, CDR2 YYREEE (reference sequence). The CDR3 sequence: CASSLMGQSHQPQHF. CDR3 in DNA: TGTGCCAGCAGCTTGATGGGACAGAGTCATCAGCCCCAGCATTTT.

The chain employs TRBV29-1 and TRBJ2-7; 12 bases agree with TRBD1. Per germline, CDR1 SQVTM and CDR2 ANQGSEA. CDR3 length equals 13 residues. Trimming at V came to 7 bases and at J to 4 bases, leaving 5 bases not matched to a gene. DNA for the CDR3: TGCAGCGCCCGGGACAGGGGGCAGTACGAGCAGTACTTC. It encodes CSARDRGQYEQYF.

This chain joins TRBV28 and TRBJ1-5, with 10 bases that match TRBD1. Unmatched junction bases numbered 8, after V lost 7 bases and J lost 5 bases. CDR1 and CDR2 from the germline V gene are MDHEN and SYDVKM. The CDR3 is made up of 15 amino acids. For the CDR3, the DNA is TGTGCCAGCAAGACCGGGACAGGGGCCTATCAGCCCCAGCATTTT. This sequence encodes CASKTGTGAYQPQHF.

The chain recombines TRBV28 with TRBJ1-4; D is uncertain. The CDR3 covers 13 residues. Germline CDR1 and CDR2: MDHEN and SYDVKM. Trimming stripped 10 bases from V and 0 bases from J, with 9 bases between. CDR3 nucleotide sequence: TGTGCCATTGGCGGTGCAACTAATGAAAAACTGTTTTTT. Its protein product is CAIGGATNEKLFF.

The CDR3 region has the DNA TGTGCCAGCAGTTACTCGACCGGAGCTGGGGCCAACGTCCTGACTTTC. Translating gives CASSYSTGAGANVLTF. This rearrangement joins TRBV6-5 to TRBJ2-6, with unresolved D. The CDR3 spans 16 residues. V was cut by 0 bases and J by 2 bases, with 8 bases left in between. Germline V gives CDR1 MNHEY, CDR2 SVGAGI.

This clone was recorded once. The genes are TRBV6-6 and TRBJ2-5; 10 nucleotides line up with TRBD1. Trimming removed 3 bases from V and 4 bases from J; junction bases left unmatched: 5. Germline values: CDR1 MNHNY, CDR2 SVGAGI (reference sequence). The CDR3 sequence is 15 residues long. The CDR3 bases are TGTGCCAGCAGTTATGGGACAGGGGTAGGAGAGACCCAGTACTTC. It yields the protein CASSYGTGVGETQYF.

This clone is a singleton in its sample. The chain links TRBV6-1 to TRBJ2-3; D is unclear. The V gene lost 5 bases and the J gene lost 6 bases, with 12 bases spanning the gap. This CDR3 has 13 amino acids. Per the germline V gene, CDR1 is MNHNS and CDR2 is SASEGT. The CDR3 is CASSLMREDTQYF. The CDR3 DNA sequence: TGTGCCAGCAGTCTAATGCGAGAGGATACGCAGTATTTT.

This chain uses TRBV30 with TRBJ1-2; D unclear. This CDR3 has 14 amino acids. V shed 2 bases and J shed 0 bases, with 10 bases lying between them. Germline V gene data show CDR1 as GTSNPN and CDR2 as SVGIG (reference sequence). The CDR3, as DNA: TGTGCCTGGAGTTTTTCCTTTTCTAACTATGGCTACACCTTC. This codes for CAWSFSFSNYGYTF.